This T cell receptor beta chain stems from a study of control samples from healthy donors and cancer patients. This clone has just one count. Produced via immunoSEQ multiplex PCR; TCRdb's table is partial and in-frame only. Of around 82,000 clones listed, over 75% are singletons. This receptor was identified in a man aged 45-60 years in good health. Sequenced input: blood.

CDR3 protein: CASSPIPGLAYNEQFF. For the CDR3, the DNA is TGTGCCAGCAGCCCGATACCGGGACTAGCCTACAATGAGCAGTTCTTC. The gene calls are TRBV7-3 and TRBJ2-1; TRBD2 agrees at 8 bases. The ends lost 5 bases at V and 2 bases at J; junction bases unmatched: 8. In germline, CDR1 is SGHTA, CDR2 FQGTGA. There are 16 residues in the CDR3.